The 10 T cell receptor beta chains in this list originate from one sample, sequenced in a study of CD8 T cells in Susac syndrome. Reverse transcription of roughly 0.5 to 1 ug RNA was performed with random hexamers. TCRdb passed the immunoSEQ multiplex PCR reads through MiXCR, listing each CDR3 protein once. Of some 99,000 distinct CDR3 sequences in the sample, about 94% were seen once. What was sequenced was CD4+ T cells from PBMCs. Source of these receptors: a human donor with Susac syndrome.

The rearrangement joins TRBV29-1 to TRBJ1-4; D unclear. V was trimmed by 1 base and J by 5 bases, leaving 5 bases between them. CDR3 length: 12 amino acids. The germline V gene has CDR1 SQVTM and CDR2 ANQGSEA. The CDR3 region is CSVEGRNEKLFF. CDR3 nucleotides: TGCAGCGTTGAAGGCCGCAATGAAAAACTGTTTTTT.

This clonotype was recorded only once. The V gene is TRBV18, the J gene TRBJ2-7; tentatively, D is TRBD2 (5 bases). The V end was cut by 1 base, the J end by 0 bases, with 10 bases between. This CDR3 has 15 amino acids. The germline V gene has CDR1 KGHSH and CDR2 LQKENI. CDR3 DNA: TGTGCCAGCTCACCACAGCGGCAGAGCTCCTACGAGCAGTACTTC. This codes for CASSPQRQSSYEQYF.

The V call is TRBV12-3 or TRBV12-4, the J call TRBJ1-2, with 7 bases lining up with TRBD1. The CDR3 has 16 residues. The V and J ends lost 2 bases and 8 bases, in that order; junction bases with no gene match: 14. CDR3 coding DNA: TGTGCCAGCAGTTTAACCCGACAGGGTAGGGCGGCGGGCTACACCTTC. Amino acid sequence: CASSLTRQGRAAGYTF.

This chain connects TRBV21-1 to TRBJ2-7; TRBD1, the D gene given by the table, was not confirmed from the DNA. TRBV21-1 is shown as a pseudogene. The CDR3 spans 15 residues. The CDR3 loop reads CASSKVGGAANEQYF. In DNA, the CDR3 is TGTGCCAGCAGCAAAGTTGGGGGCGCGGCGAACGAGCAGTACTTC.

The V and J genes are TRBV20-1 and TRBJ2-3; no definite D call. CDR3 length equals 12 residues. V lost 2 bases to trimming and J lost 7 bases, with 10 bases between them. The V gene's germline CDR1 is DFQATT and CDR2 SNEGSKA (reference sequence). The CDR3 spells CSARSRLYTQYF. DNA for the CDR3: TGCAGTGCTAGATCCCGACTGTATACGCAGTATTTT.

V usage is TRBV30 and J usage is TRBJ1-2; no definite D call. CDR1 GTSNPN and CDR2 SVGIG come from the germline V gene (reference sequence). The V end lost 2 bases, the J end lost 2 bases, and 9 bases lay between the germline ends. The CDR3 length is 13 residues. CDR3 loop: CAWSTLGNYGYTF. DNA of the CDR3: TGTGCCTGGAGTACCCTGGGCAACTATGGCTACACCTTC.

This rearrangement joins TRBV12-3 or TRBV12-4 to TRBJ2-5; TRBD2 agrees at 13 bases. J was trimmed by 5 bases and V by 3 bases; bases with no gene match: 9. The CDR3 has 17 amino acids. The CDR3 sequence is CASSLTGLAGDLETQYF. DNA for the CDR3: TGTGCCAGCAGTTTGACAGGACTAGCGGGGGATTTGGAGACCCAGTACTTC.

The chain couples TRBV6-2 or TRBV6-3 to TRBJ1-5, with a tentative D call TRBD1 (5 bases). The CDR3 extends over 15 amino acids. Germline CDR1 and CDR2: MNHEY and SVGEGT. V was clipped by 5 bases and J by 2 bases, with 13 bases between them. This CDR3 reads CASSDDRSGNQPQHF. As DNA, the CDR3 is TGTGCCAGCAGTGACGACAGATCAGGCAATCAGCCCCAGCATTTT.

V is TRBV20-1 and J is TRBJ2-1, with 7 bases that match TRBD2. This CDR3 contains 12 residues. With V trimmed by 5 bases and J by 7 bases, 5 bases remained unmatched. CDR1 DFQATT and CDR2 SNEGSKA come from the germline V gene (reference sequence). The CDR3 loop reads CSAQLGGNEQFF. As DNA, the CDR3 is TGCAGTGCTCAACTCGGGGGGAATGAGCAGTTCTTC.

The chain links TRBV15 to TRBJ1-1; D uncertain. Deletions cut 0 bases from V and 4 bases from J, with 12 bases between. This CDR3 comprises 15 residues. The germline V gene has CDR1 LNHNV and CDR2 YYDKDF (reference sequence). The CDR3 DNA reads TGTGCCACCAGCAGAGATCGCTTCGCCGGCACTGAAGCTTTCTTT. This sequence encodes CATSRDRFAGTEAFF.